This passage covers 15 T cell receptor beta chains from one sample sequenced in a study of T cell changes during pregnancy in multiple sclerosis. Using immunoSEQ multiplex PCR, the repertoire was profiled, and TCRdb retains in-frame clones only, with some absent. The data contain approximately 33,000 clones, 92% of them singletons. The material sequenced was CD4+ T cells from peripheral blood mononuclear cells, taken after pregnancy. The origin of the receptors is a female donor with multiple sclerosis, enrolled in a pregnancy study.

This clone was seen a handful of times. The chain combines TRBV2 with TRBJ1-4; D is possibly TRBD1 (5 bases). The CDR3 contains 17 residues. Germline-derived CDR1 and CDR2 are SNHLY and FYNNEI. V lost 3 bases, J lost 4 bases, and 18 bases lay in between. In nucleotides, the CDR3 is TGTGCCAGCAGTGAGGTCTCTAGGTGGCAGGGTAATGAAAAACTGTTTTTT. Amino acids: CASSEVSRWQGNEKLFF.

V gene TRBV2 combines with J gene TRBJ1-2; possible D gene TRBD1, 5 bases. The CDR3 covers 14 residues. The V gene's germline CDR1 is SNHLY and CDR2 FYNNEI. The germline V and J ends were trimmed by 3 bases and 4 bases, with 12 bases remaining between them. The CDR3 here is CASSEGGRAYGYTF. The CDR3 DNA reads as TGTGCCAGCAGTGAGGGTGGCAGGGCCTATGGCTACACCTTC.

In DNA form, the CDR3 reads TGTGCCAGCACTCTTGGGCCAGCCCAAGAGACCCAGTACTTC. Protein product: CASTLGPAQETQYF. The chain has TRBV28 and TRBJ2-5; D remains ambiguous. The CDR3 runs to 14 residues. Germline CDR1 and CDR2: MDHEN and SYDVKM. The V end was cut by 7 bases, the J end by 1 base, with 13 bases between.

The rearrangement joins TRBV5-1 to TRBJ2-1, with 9 bases matching TRBD2. This CDR3 is built from 15 residues. In germline, CDR1 is SGHRS, CDR2 YFSETQ. Trimming took 4 bases from V and 2 from J; bases not matched to a gene: 4. The CDR3 here is CASSPAGGTYNEQFF. The CDR3 DNA is TGCGCCAGCAGCCCCGCGGGAGGGACCTACAATGAGCAGTTCTTC. Together with reference TRBV5-1 and TRBJ2-1, the CDR3 gives the full variable domain: KAGVTQTPRYLIKTRGQQVTLSCSPISGHRSVSWYQQTPGQGLQFLFEYFSETQRNKGNFPGRFSGRQFSNSRSEMNVSTLELGDSALYLCASSPAGGTYNEQFFGPGTRLTVL.

In DNA, the CDR3 is TGTGCCAGCAGTTTTGGGTGGGACAGGTCCTACGAGCAGTACTTC. It yields the protein CASSFGWDRSYEQYF. The chain uses TRBV27 and TRBJ2-7; 8 bases are shared with TRBD1. This CDR3 has 15 residues. Trimming at V came to 3 bases and at J to 1 base, leaving 5 bases not matched to a gene. Germline V gene data show CDR1 as MNHEY and CDR2 as SMNVEV (reference sequence).

This clone came up once. V gene TRBV28 combines with J gene TRBJ1-5; 7 bases fit TRBD1. This CDR3 comprises 16 residues. CDR1 and CDR2 (germline): MDHEN, SYDVKM. V dropped 3 bases and J dropped 3; count of bases not matched to a gene: 8. In DNA form, the CDR3 reads TGTGCCAGCAGTTTTACTACCAGGGGGACCAATCAGCCCCAGCATTTT. This codes for CASSFTTRGTNQPQHF. The full variable domain, its missing parts supplied by reference TRBV28 and TRBJ1-5, is DVKVTQSSRYLVKRTGEKVFLECVQDMDHENMFWYRQDPGLGLRLIYFSYDVKMKEKGDIPEGYSVSREKKERFSLILESASTNQTSMYLCASSFTTRGTNQPQHFGDGTRLSIL.

This chain joins TRBV5-1 and TRBJ2-2; no firm D call. V was trimmed by 5 bases and J by 0 bases, leaving 8 bases between them. The CDR3 totals 14 residues. The germline V gene has CDR1 SGHRS and CDR2 YFSETQ. CDR3 nucleotide sequence: TGCGCCAGCAGAACTAATTCGAACACCGGGGAGCTGTTTTTT. Its protein is CASRTNSNTGELFF.

The rearrangement links TRBV10-3 to TRBJ2-3, with D hard to call. The V end lost 6 bases, the J end lost 4 bases, and 8 bases lay between the germline ends. The CDR3 has 12 residues. Germline values: CDR1 ENHRY, CDR2 SYGVKD. The CDR3 is CAIRTPADTQYF. The DNA of the CDR3 is TGTGCCATCAGGACACCCGCAGATACGCAGTATTTT.

CDR3 bases: TGTGCCAGCAGATGGACAGGGAACTATGGCTACACCTTC. It specifies CASRWTGNYGYTF. This rearrangement joins TRBV27 to TRBJ1-2; 8 nucleotides agree with TRBD1. Trimming removed 6 bases from V and 2 bases from J; junction bases left unmatched: 2. The germline CDR1 and CDR2 sequences are MNHEY and SMNVEV (reference sequence). The CDR3 is made up of 13 amino acids.

The J gene is TRBJ2-2, the V gene TRBV7-2, with 10 bases fitting TRBD2. The CDR3 covers 17 residues. Looked up from germline, CDR1 is SGHTA and CDR2 is FQGNSA. Trimming at V came to 8 bases and at J to 2 bases, leaving 11 bases not matched to a gene. The CDR3 loop reads CASQPGSGRGNTGELFF. As DNA, the CDR3 is TGTGCCAGCCAACCGGGAAGCGGGAGGGGTAACACCGGGGAGCTGTTTTTT.

CDR3 nucleotide sequence: TGTGCCATCGGGACTAGCGGAAAACAAGAGACCCAGTACTTC. Protein: CAIGTSGKQETQYF. The chain joins TRBV10-3 to TRBJ2-5; 11 nucleotides agree with TRBD2. CDR3 length: 14 residues. Germline trimming cut 8 bases from V and 2 bases from J; bases unmatched to any gene: 4. CDR1 is ENHRY and CDR2 is SYGVKD in the germline V gene.

The chain combines TRBV7-9 with TRBJ2-1; 16 bases agree with TRBD2. The trim removed 4 bases at V and 12 bases at J, leaving 6 bases unmatched. CDR3 length: 15 residues. CDR1 and CDR2 (germline): SEHNR, FQNEAQ (reference sequence). The CDR3 here is CASSSGTSGGGSQFF. CDR3 nucleotides: TGTGCCAGCAGCTCCGGGACTAGCGGGGGGGGATCGCAGTTCTTC. Complete variable domain (other parts from reference TRBV7-9 and TRBJ2-1): DTGVSQNPRHKITKRGQNVTFRCDPISEHNRLYWYRQTLGQGPEFLTYFQNEAQLEKSRLLSDRFSAERPKGSFSTLEIQRTEQGDSAMYLCASSSGTSGGGSQFFGPGTRLTVL.

The chain has TRBV7-2 and TRBJ1-2, with 7 bases aligning to TRBD1. Germline lookup yields CDR1 SGHTA and CDR2 FQGNSA. Germline trimming cut 5 bases from V and 5 bases from J; bases unmatched to any gene: 8. This CDR3 region has 14 residues. The CDR3 reads CASSPRQGGYGYTF. The CDR3 DNA reads as TGTGCCAGCAGCCCCCGACAGGGAGGTTATGGCTACACCTTC.

This clone has more than one count but fewer than ten. The chain's CDR3 is CASSGGTGGNTIYF. The CDR3 DNA sequence: TGCGCCAGCAGCGGCGGGACAGGGGGGAACACCATATATTTT. V gene TRBV5-1 combines with J gene TRBJ1-3, with TRBD1 matching over 11 bases. Germline V lookup: CDR1 SGHRS, CDR2 YFSETQ. This CDR3 is 14 amino acids long. With 4 bases clipped from V and 7 bases from J, the junction kept 4 bases outside the gene matches. The variable domain in full, with the rest retrieved from reference TRBV5-1 and TRBJ1-3, is KAGVTQTPRYLIKTRGQQVTLSCSPISGHRSVSWYQQTPGQGLQFLFEYFSETQRNKGNFPGRFSGRQFSNSRSEMNVSTLELGDSALYLCASSGGTGGNTIYFGEGSWLTVV.

This chain connects TRBV7-9 to TRBJ2-7; D is perhaps TRBD2 (5 bases). The CDR3 is 15 residues long. Germline CDR1 and CDR2: SEHNR and FQNEAQ (reference sequence). Trimming took off 6 bases at V and 3 bases at J, with 18 bases between the two ends. The CDR3 spells CASRPGRAHFYEQYF. Here the CDR3 DNA reads TGTGCCAGCAGGCCCGGGCGGGCGCATTTCTACGAGCAGTACTTC.